The T cell receptor (beta chain) described here comes from a study of beta chain features in type 1 diabetes. About the research overall: The examined sorted cells totaled over 85,000,000 across samples. Study outcomes and limitations: Shorter templates might be favored by PCR, equally in patients and controls. TCRB CDR3s from Type 1 diabetes patients were moderately but significantly shorter in all four CD4+ subsets.

The CDR3 totals 11 residues. Deletions cut 4 bases from V and 3 bases from J, with 5 bases between. Germline V CDR1 and CDR2: SQVTM, ANQGSEA. The authors reverse transcribed all of the isolated RNA, so sequencing captured expressed TCRB transcripts. Samples of naive, central memory and regulatory T cells yielded a mean of about 3.9 million reads. Measured with immunoSEQ multiplex PCR; TCRdb has only the in-frame clones, and not every one. The sample yields approximately 170,000 clones, around 63% seen once. A few counts support this clone. Its antigen is undetermined. Every donor provided one heparinised blood draw, which averaged about 116 mL.

Sequenced material: naive CD4+ T cells from blood. This TCR was sampled from a man aged 30 to 45 with type 1 diabetes. V usage is TRBV29-1 and J usage is TRBJ2-3, with no clear D. The DNA of the CDR3 is TGCAGCGTTGGTCTGACAGATACGCAGTATTTT. Translated, it gives CSVGLTDTQYF.